What follows are 15 T cell receptor beta chains derived from one specimen sequenced in a study of blood T cell repertoires in COVID-19. The data were produced by immunoSEQ multiplex PCR, yet TCRdb's version contains in-frame clones alone and is incomplete. The profile shows about 230,000 clones, around 82% of them singletons. The specimen was peripheral blood. These receptor sequences come from a man in his forties with active or convalescent COVID-19.

The chain couples TRBV6-1 to TRBJ1-4; 7 bases fit TRBD1. The V gene's germline CDR1 is MNHNS and CDR2 SASEGT. J gave up 3 bases and V 4 bases, and 14 bases lay outside the gene matches. CDR3 length equals 18 residues. DNA for the CDR3: TGTGCCAGCAGTGGAGCTTCCAAACGACAGGGTCCTAATGAAAAACTGTTTTTT. Protein: CASSGASKRQGPNEKLFF.

The chain has TRBV23-1 and TRBJ1-1; D is unclear. TRBV23-1 is reported as an ORF; its role is uncertain. There are 14 residues in the CDR3. Trimming removed 0 bases from V and 2 bases from J, with 7 bases in between. The CDR3 sequence is CASSQSVRNTEAFF. DNA for the CDR3: TGCGCCAGCAGTCAATCGGTGAGAAACACTGAAGCTTTCTTT.

V gene TRBV28 combines with J gene TRBJ1-1; 7 bases are a match to TRBD1. The CDR3 extends over 15 amino acids. CDR1 and CDR2 from the germline V gene are MDHEN and SYDVKM. The junction had 7 bases not matched to a gene; V was cut back by 5 bases and J by 1 base. CDR3 coding DNA: TGTGCCAGCAGTGAGTCAGGGGGGACGAACACTGAAGCTTTCTTT. Amino acid sequence: CASSESGGTNTEAFF.

The chain is built from TRBV11-2 and TRBJ1-3; maybe TRBD1 (5 bases). CDR3 length: 15 residues. Germline V gene data show CDR1 as SGHAT and CDR2 as FQNNGV. V dropped 6 bases and J dropped 3 bases, with 15 bases sitting between them. In DNA, the CDR3 is TGTGCCAGCAGGGGGCAGCGAGGAATTGGAAACACCATATATTTT. As protein: CASRGQRGIGNTIYF.

This chain links TRBV28 with TRBJ2-7; tentative D call: TRBD2 (6 bases). V was pared by 4 bases and J by 3 bases, with 13 bases between. Per the germline V gene, CDR1 is MDHEN and CDR2 is SYDVKM. This CDR3 contains 14 residues. The CDR3 DNA reads TGTGCCAGCAGTTACCCCCCGCGGGACTACGAGCAGTACTTC. Translation gives CASSYPPRDYEQYF. Filled out from reference TRBV28 and TRBJ2-7, the complete variable domain reads DVKVTQSSRYLVKRTGEKVFLECVQDMDHENMFWYRQDPGLGLRLIYFSYDVKMKEKGDIPEGYSVSREKKERFSLILESASTNQTSMYLCASSYPPRDYEQYFGPGTRLTVT.

The rearrangement links TRBV24-1 to TRBJ1-5; 7 bases map to TRBD1. The CDR3 consists of 13 residues. CDR1 and CDR2 from the germline V gene are KGHDR and SFDVKD. The V gene end was trimmed by 4 bases and the J gene end by 5 bases; junction bases not matched to a gene: 1. CDR3 residues: CATSEQGYQPQHF. CDR3 in DNA: TGTGCCACCAGTGAACAGGGGTATCAGCCCCAGCATTTT.

On this clone: Within the sample, other DNA sequences also encode this same CDR3. The V and J genes are TRBV5-1 and TRBJ1-4, with 9 bases identical to TRBD1. This CDR3 has 14 residues. V was clipped by 4 bases and J by 7 bases; unmatched bases: 5. Per germline, CDR1 SGHRS and CDR2 YFSETQ. CDR3 residues: CASSPGQGGEKLFF. For the CDR3, the DNA is TGCGCCAGCAGCCCGGGACAGGGTGGTGAAAAACTGTTTTTT.

This rearrangement joins TRBV29-1 to TRBJ1-1, with D possibly being TRBD1 (5 bases). This CDR3 spans 14 amino acids. In germline, CDR1 is SQVTM, CDR2 ANQGSEA. The V gene lost 4 bases and the J gene lost 1 base, with 13 bases spanning the gap. The CDR3, as DNA: TGCAGCGTTGGTATACAGGACCCGAACACTGAAGCTTTCTTT. Protein: CSVGIQDPNTEAFF.

The chain links TRBV1 to TRBJ2-4; the table's TRBD2 call for D was not verified on the DNA. TRBV1 is flagged as a pseudogene. The CDR3 runs to 18 residues. The CDR3 region is CTSSPGTSEERAKNIQYF. The CDR3 DNA follows: TGCACCAGCAGCCCAGGGACTAGCGAAGAACGAGCCAAAAACATTCAGTACTTC.

This clone was seen once. The genes are TRBV24-1 and TRBJ2-4; 10 bases are a match to TRBD1. Germline V gene lookup returns CDR1 KGHDR and CDR2 SFDVKD. V lost 4 bases to trimming and J lost 0 bases; unmatched junction nucleotides: 8. CDR3 length equals 18 residues. In nucleotides, the CDR3 is TGTGCCACCAGTGAATCCCCGGGACAGGGGATAGCCAAAAACATTCAGTACTTC. It specifies CATSESPGQGIAKNIQYF.

The chain is built from TRBV11-2 and TRBJ1-4, with 8 nucleotides matching TRBD1. This CDR3 has 15 amino acids. From germline, CDR1 is SGHAT and CDR2 FQNNGV. Trimming cost V 5 bases and J 8 bases; bases outside gene matches: 10. DNA of the CDR3: TGTGCCAGCAGCACAGGGGGACGAAGTCGCGAAAAACTGTTTTTT. Translated: CASSTGGRSREKLFF.

This clone has a single count. The V call is TRBV5-1, the J call TRBJ1-2; TRBD1 agrees at 8 bases. This CDR3 spans 16 amino acids. Looked up from germline, CDR1 is SGHRS and CDR2 is YFSETQ. V was pared by 1 base and J by 2 bases, with 7 bases of the junction left unmatched. CDR3 in amino acids: CASSLYLTGDNYGYTF. Here the CDR3 DNA reads TGCGCCAGCAGCTTGTACTTGACAGGGGACAACTATGGCTACACCTTC. The full variable domain, with the rest looked up from reference TRBV5-1 and TRBJ1-2, is KAGVTQTPRYLIKTRGQQVTLSCSPISGHRSVSWYQQTPGQGLQFLFEYFSETQRNKGNFPGRFSGRQFSNSRSEMNVSTLELGDSALYLCASSLYLTGDNYGYTFGSGTRLTVV.

The chain couples TRBV7-8 to TRBJ2-1; 11 bases fit TRBD2. Germline V gene sequence: CDR1 SGHVS, CDR2 FQNEAQ. The V gene end was trimmed by 4 bases and the J gene end by 3 bases; junction bases not matched to a gene: 2. This CDR3 spans 15 amino acids. The DNA for the CDR3 is TGTGCCAGCAGCTATCTAGCGGGGGGCTACAATGAGCAGTTCTTC. Its translation: CASSYLAGGYNEQFF.

The J gene is TRBJ2-7, the V gene TRBV7-3; 8 bases match TRBD2. The V and J ends lost 5 bases and 1 base, in that order; junction bases with no gene match: 7. The germline V gene has CDR1 SGHTA and CDR2 FQGTGA. This CDR3 is 15 amino acids long. The CDR3 reads CASSPGLAPSYEQYF. Written as DNA, the CDR3 is TGTGCCAGCAGCCCCGGACTAGCTCCTTCCTACGAGCAGTACTTC.

A few counts support this clone. The V gene is TRBV6-1, the J gene TRBJ2-2; 9 bases are a match to TRBD1. The CDR3 spans 15 residues. With V trimmed by 5 bases and J by 4 bases, 5 bases remained unmatched. From germline, CDR1 is MNHNS and CDR2 SASEGT. The CDR3 nucleotides are TGTGCCAGCAGTACGGGACAGGGCGGCACCGGGGAGCTGTTTTTT. Protein product: CASSTGQGGTGELFF.